A single sample is the source of the 13 T cell receptor beta chains below, sequenced in a study of blood T cell repertoires in COVID-19. Libraries were prepared by immunoSEQ multiplex PCR; TCRdb keeps only in-frame clonotypes and omits some of them. The sample carries a few hundred thousand clones, roughly 86% recorded once. The source material was peripheral blood. The receptor set was obtained from a man in his forties who had recovered from COVID-19.

The genes are TRBV7-5 and TRBJ2-7; the table's TRBD2 call for D was not verified on the DNA. TRBV7-5 is a recognized pseudogene. The CDR3 has 18 residues. CDR3 coding DNA: TGTGCCAGAAGAATGGGATGTAGCGGGAAAGGGGACCCCTACGAGCAGTACTTC. Translating gives CARRMGCSGKGDPYEQYF.

The V call is TRBV9, the J call TRBJ2-3; TRBD2 matches at 10 bases. The CDR3 runs to 17 residues. J lost 1 base, V lost 3 bases, and 8 bases had no gene match. Germline V gene lookup returns CDR1 SGDLS and CDR2 YYNGEE. The CDR3 region is CASSASSGGPRTDTQYF. CDR3 bases: TGTGCCAGCAGCGCCTCTAGCGGGGGCCCCCGCACAGATACGCAGTATTTT. The variable domain in full, completed from reference TRBV9 and TRBJ2-3, reads DSGVTQTPKHLITATGQRVTLRCSPRSGDLSVYWYQQSLDQGLQFLIQYYNGEERAKGNILERFSAQQFPDLHSELNLSSLELGDSALYFCASSASSGGPRTDTQYFGPGTRLTVL.

The V call is TRBV5-1, the J call TRBJ1-3; perhaps TRBD1 as D (5 bases). Germline V gene sequence: CDR1 SGHRS, CDR2 YFSETQ. The CDR3 is made up of 14 amino acids. V lost 5 bases, J lost 4 bases, and 13 bases lay in between. The CDR3 loop is CASRTAGEGNTIYF. For the CDR3, the DNA is TGCGCCAGCAGAACGGCGGGGGAGGGAAACACCATATATTTT.

The chain has TRBV7-2 and TRBJ2-1; 10 nucleotides line up with TRBD2. The ends lost 10 bases at V and 6 bases at J; junction bases unmatched: 9. The germline V gene encodes CDR1 SGHTA and CDR2 FQGNSA. CDR3 length equals 14 residues. CDR3 coding DNA: TGTGCCATTCTGGGACTAGCGTTGGGCAATGAGCAGTTCTTC. Encoded protein: CAILGLALGNEQFF.

The CDR3 DNA reads as TGCGCCAGCAGCTTGGGGGCCAGTTCACCCCTCCACTTT. It yields the protein CASSLGASSPLHF. The V and J genes are TRBV5-1 and TRBJ1-6; D gene ambiguous. V was pared by 0 bases and J by 9 bases, with 7 bases between. CDR1 is SGHRS and CDR2 is YFSETQ in the germline V gene. The CDR3 is 13 residues long.

Only one count was recorded for this clone. The genes are TRBV18 and TRBJ2-7; D remains ambiguous. This CDR3 has 14 amino acids. Trimming left V 2 bases short and J 5 bases short, with 13 bases between. The V gene's germline CDR1 is KGHSH and CDR2 LQKENI. For the CDR3, the DNA is TGTGCCAGCTCACCAATCGACTCGGGTGACGAGCAGTACTTC. This gives the protein CASSPIDSGDEQYF. The full variable domain, completed using reference TRBV18 and TRBJ2-7, is NAGVMQNPRHLVRRRGQEARLRCSPMKGHSHVYWYRQLPEEGLKFMVYLQKENIIDESGMPKERFSAEFPKEGPSILRIQQVVRGDSAAYFCASSPIDSGDEQYFGPGTRLTVT.

The CDR3 region has the DNA TGCGCCAGCAGCCTGGTGGCGGGACCCTCAGATACGCAGTATTTT. It is translated as CASSLVAGPSDTQYF. The chain combines TRBV5-1 with TRBJ2-3, with D perhaps TRBD2 (6 bases). The CDR3 sequence is 15 residues long. Germline loops: CDR1 SGHRS, CDR2 YFSETQ. Between the trimmed V and J ends, which lost 4 bases and 4 bases, there was a span of 16 bases.

The V and J genes are TRBV3-1 (or the pseudogene TRBV3-2) and TRBJ2-1; perhaps TRBD2 as D (6 bases). Germline V gives CDR1 LGHDT, CDR2 YNNKEL (reference sequence). V was clipped by 0 bases and J by 2 bases, with 11 bases between them. The CDR3 spans 16 residues. The CDR3 protein is CASSQEEEGPYNEQFF. DNA of the CDR3: TGTGCCAGCAGCCAAGAGGAGGAGGGCCCCTACAATGAGCAGTTCTTC.

V gene TRBV14 combines with J gene TRBJ1-2, with TRBD1 matching over 10 bases. The CDR3 runs to 17 residues. CDR1 SGHDN and CDR2 FVKESK come from the germline V gene. Trimming took 4 bases from V and 5 from J; bases not matched to a gene: 13. CDR3 amino acids: CASSRDAAGQGRYGYTF. CDR3 coding DNA: TGTGCCAGCAGCCGGGATGCCGCGGGACAGGGGAGATATGGCTACACCTTC.

The chain links TRBV7-2 to TRBJ2-3; 15 nucleotides match TRBD2. V lost 5 bases and J lost 6; bases outside the gene matches: 15. This CDR3 spans 19 amino acids. Germline-derived CDR1 and CDR2 are SGHTA and FQGNSA. The CDR3 nucleotides read TGTGCCAGCAGCCCAGCTAGGACTAGCGGGGGGGCAGTAGTTGATACGCAGTATTTT. Its protein product is CASSPARTSGGAVVDTQYF.

The chain links TRBV4-1 to TRBJ2-7, with 15 bases fitting TRBD2. V trimming: 2 bases; J trimming: 4 bases; junction bases outside the gene matches: 6. CDR1 is MGHRA and CDR2 is YSYEKL in the germline V gene. The CDR3 contains 17 residues. The CDR3 nucleotides are TGCGCCAGCAGCCAAACCGGACTAGCGGGAGGGCCTTACGAGCAGTACTTC. This encodes CASSQTGLAGGPYEQYF.

This sequence joins TRBV7-3 and TRBJ2-5; maybe TRBD1 (5 bases). The CDR3 length is 14 residues. The V gene's germline CDR1 is SGHTA and CDR2 FQGTGA. V lost 5 bases to trimming and J lost 0 bases, with 10 bases between them. CDR3 sequence: CASSISGNQETQYF. DNA for the CDR3: TGTGCCAGCAGCATCTCAGGGAACCAAGAGACCCAGTACTTC. The full variable domain, rest sourced from reference TRBV7-3 and TRBJ2-5, is GAGVSQTPSNKVTEKGKYVELRCDPISGHTALYWYRQSLGQGPEFLIYFQGTGAADDSGLPNDRFFAVRPEGSVSTLKIQRTERGDSAVYLCASSISGNQETQYFGPGTRLLVL.

The chain has TRBV6-5 and TRBJ2-7, with 9 positions matching TRBD1. Trimming removed 9 bases from V and 6 bases from J; junction bases left unmatched: 15. The CDR3 runs 15 residues. In germline, CDR1 is MNHEY, CDR2 SVGAGI. CDR3 nucleotides: TGTGCCAGTATATTCCTCGACAGGGGGTCGCCCGAGCAGTACTTC. Encoded protein: CASIFLDRGSPEQYF.